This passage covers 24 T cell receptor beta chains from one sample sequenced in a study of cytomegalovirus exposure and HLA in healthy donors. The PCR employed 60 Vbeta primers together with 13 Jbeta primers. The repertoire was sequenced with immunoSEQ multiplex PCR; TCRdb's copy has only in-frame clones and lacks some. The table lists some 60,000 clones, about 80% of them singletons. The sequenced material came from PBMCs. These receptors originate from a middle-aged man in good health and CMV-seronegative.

The CDR3: CSAREDYEQYF. The CDR3 DNA sequence: TGCAGTGCTAGGGAGGACTACGAGCAGTACTTC. This chain uses TRBV20-1 with TRBJ2-7; D is possibly TRBD2 (5 bases). Germline-derived CDR1 and CDR2 are DFQATT and SNEGSKA (reference sequence). V gave up 3 bases and J gave up 3 bases, with 6 bases separating them. This CDR3 has 11 residues.

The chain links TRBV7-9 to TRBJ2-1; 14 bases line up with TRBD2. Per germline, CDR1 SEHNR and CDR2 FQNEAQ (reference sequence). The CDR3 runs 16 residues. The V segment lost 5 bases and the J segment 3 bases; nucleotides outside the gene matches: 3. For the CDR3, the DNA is TGTGCCAGCAGCCTAGGGACTAGCGGGGGCTACAATGAGCAGTTCTTC. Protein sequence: CASSLGTSGGYNEQFF.

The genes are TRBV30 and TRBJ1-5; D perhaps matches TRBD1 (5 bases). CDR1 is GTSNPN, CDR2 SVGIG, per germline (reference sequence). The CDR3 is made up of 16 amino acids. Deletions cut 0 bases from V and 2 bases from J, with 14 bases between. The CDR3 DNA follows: TGTGCCTGGAGTGTACTGGGGGAGGGTGGCAATCAGCCCCAGCATTTT. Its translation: CAWSVLGEGGNQPQHF.

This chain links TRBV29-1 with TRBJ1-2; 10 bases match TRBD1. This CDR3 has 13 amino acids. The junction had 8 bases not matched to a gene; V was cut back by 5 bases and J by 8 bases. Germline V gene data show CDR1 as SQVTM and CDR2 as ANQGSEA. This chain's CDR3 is CSVLSRQGAGYTF. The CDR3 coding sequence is TGCAGCGTTCTTTCGAGACAGGGGGCCGGCTACACCTTC.

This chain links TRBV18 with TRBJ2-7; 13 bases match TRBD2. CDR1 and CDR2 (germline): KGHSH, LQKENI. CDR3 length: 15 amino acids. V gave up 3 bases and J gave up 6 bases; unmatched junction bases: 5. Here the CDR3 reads CASSPRLAGGTEQYF. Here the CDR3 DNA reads TGTGCCAGCTCACCGAGACTAGCGGGGGGAACCGAGCAGTACTTC.

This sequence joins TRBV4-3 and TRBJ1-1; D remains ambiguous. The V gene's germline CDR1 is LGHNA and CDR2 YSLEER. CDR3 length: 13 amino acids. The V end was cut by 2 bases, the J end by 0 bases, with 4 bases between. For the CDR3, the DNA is TGCGCCAGCAGCCAAACAGTGAACACTGAAGCTTTCTTT. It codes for CASSQTVNTEAFF.

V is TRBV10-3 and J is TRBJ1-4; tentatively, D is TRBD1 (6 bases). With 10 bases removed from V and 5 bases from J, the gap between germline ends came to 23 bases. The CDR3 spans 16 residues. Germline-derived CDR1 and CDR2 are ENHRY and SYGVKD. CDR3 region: CATRFGQFSRNEKLFF. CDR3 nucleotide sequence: TGTGCCACCAGATTCGGACAGTTCAGCCGAAATGAAAAACTGTTTTTT.

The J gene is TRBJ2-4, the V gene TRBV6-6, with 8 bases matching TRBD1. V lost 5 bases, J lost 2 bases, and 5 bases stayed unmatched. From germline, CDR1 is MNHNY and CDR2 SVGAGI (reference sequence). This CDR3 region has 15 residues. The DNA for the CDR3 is TGTGCCAGCAGTCAAGACAGGGGTCCCAAAAACATTCAGTACTTC. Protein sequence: CASSQDRGPKNIQYF.

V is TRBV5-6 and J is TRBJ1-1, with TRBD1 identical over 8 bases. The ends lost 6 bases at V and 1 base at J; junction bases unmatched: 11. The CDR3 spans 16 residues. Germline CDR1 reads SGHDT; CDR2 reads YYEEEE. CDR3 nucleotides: TGTGCCAGCAATCCTCGGCAGGGGGCGAGGAACACTGAAGCTTTCTTT. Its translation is CASNPRQGARNTEAFF.

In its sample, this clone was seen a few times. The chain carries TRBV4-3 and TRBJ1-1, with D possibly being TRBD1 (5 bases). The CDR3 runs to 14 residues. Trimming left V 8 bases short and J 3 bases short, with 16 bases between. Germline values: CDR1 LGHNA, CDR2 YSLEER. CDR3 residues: CASRPGDGDTEAFF. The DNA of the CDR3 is TGCGCCAGCCGACCGGGGGATGGGGACACTGAAGCTTTCTTT.

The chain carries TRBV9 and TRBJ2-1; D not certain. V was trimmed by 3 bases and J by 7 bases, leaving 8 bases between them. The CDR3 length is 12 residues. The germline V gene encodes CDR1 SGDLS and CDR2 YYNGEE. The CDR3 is CASSERLNEQFF. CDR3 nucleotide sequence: TGTGCCAGCAGCGAGAGACTGAATGAGCAGTTCTTC.

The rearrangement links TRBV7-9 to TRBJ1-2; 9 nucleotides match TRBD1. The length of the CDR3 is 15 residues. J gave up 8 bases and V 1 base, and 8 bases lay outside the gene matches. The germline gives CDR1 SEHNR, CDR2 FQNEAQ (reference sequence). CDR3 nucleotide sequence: TGTGCCAGCAGCTTAGAAACAGGGGGCGATTACGGCTACACCTTC. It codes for CASSLETGGDYGYTF.

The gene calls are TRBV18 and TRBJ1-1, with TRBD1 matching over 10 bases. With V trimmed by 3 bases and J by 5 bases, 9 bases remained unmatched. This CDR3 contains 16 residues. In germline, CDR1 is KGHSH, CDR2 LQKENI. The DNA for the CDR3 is TGTGCCAGCTCACCTCGCCCGACAGGGGGCGAAACTGAAGCTTTCTTT. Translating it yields CASSPRPTGGETEAFF.

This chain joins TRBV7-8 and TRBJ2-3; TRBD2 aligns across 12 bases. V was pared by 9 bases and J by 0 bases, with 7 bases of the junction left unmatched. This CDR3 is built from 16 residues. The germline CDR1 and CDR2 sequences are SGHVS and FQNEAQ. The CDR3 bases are TGTGCCAGTGCGACTAGCGGGGGCCCTAGCACAGATACGCAGTATTTT. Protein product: CASATSGGPSTDTQYF.

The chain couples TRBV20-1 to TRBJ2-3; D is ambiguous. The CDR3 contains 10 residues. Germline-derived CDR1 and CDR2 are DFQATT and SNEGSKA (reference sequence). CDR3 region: CTTSTDTQYF. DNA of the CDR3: TGCACAACAAGCACAGATACGCAGTATTTT.

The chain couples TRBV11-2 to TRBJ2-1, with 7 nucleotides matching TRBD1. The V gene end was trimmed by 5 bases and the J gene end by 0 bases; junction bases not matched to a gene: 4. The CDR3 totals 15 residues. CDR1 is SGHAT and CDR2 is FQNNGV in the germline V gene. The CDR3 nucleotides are TGTGCCAGCAGCCTACGGGACAGCTCCTACAATGAGCAGTTCTTC. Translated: CASSLRDSSYNEQFF.

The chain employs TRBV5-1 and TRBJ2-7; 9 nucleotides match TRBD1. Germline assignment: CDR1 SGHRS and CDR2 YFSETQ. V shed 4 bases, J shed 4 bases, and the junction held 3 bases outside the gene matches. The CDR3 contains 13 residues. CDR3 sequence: CASSRGQGYEQYV. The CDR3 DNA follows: TGCGCCAGCAGCCGGGGACAGGGTTACGAGCAGTACGTC.

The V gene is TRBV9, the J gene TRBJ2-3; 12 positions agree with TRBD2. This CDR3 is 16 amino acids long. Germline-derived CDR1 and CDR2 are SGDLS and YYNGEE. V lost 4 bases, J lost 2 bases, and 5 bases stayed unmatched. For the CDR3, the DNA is TGTGCCAGCAGCCCGACTAGCGGGGGCCCCACAGATACGCAGTATTTT. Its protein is CASSPTSGGPTDTQYF.

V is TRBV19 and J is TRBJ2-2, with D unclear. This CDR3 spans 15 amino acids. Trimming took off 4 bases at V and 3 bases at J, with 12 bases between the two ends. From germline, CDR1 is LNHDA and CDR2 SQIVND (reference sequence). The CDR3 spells CASSTRAQYTGELFF. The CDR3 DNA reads TGTGCCAGTAGTACCAGAGCGCAGTACACCGGGGAGCTGTTTTTT.

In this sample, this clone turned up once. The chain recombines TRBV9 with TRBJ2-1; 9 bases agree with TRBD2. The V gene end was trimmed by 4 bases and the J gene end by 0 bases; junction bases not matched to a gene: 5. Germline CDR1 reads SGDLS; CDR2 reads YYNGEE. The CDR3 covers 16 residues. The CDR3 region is CASSFLSGSSYNEQFF. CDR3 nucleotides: TGTGCCAGCAGCTTTCTTAGCGGGAGCTCCTACAATGAGCAGTTCTTC.

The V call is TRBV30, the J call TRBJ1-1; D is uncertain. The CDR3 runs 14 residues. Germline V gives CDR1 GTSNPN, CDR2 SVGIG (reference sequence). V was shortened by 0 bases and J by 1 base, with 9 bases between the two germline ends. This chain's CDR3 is CAWSVRVRNTEAFF. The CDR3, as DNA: TGTGCCTGGAGTGTACGGGTGAGGAACACTGAAGCTTTCTTT.

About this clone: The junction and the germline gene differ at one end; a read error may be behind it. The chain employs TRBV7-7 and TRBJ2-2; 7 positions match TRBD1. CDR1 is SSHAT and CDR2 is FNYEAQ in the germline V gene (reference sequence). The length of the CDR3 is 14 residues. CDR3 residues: CASSPRQGTGELFF. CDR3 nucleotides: TGTGCTAGCAGCCCTAGACAGGGCACCGGGGAGCTGTTTTTT. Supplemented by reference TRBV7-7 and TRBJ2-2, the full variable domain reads GAGVSQSPRYKVTKRGQDVTLRCDPISSHATLYWYQQALGQGPEFLTYFNYEAQPDKSGLPSDRFSAERPEGSISTLTIQRTEQRDSAMYRCASSPRQGTGELFFGEGSRLTVL.

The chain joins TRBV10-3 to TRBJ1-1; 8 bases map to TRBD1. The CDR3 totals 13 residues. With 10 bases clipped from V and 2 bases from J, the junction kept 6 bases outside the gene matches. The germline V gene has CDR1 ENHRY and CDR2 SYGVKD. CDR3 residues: CATLTGANTEAFF. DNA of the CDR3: TGTGCCACCCTGACAGGGGCAAACACTGAAGCTTTCTTT.

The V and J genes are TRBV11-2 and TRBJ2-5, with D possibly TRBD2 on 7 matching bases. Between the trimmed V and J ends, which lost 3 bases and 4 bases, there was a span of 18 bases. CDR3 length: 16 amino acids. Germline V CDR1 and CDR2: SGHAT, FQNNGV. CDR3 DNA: TGTGCCAGCAGCTTGGGGGGGCGGAGTGTGGGAGAGACCCAGTACTTC. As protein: CASSLGGRSVGETQYF.